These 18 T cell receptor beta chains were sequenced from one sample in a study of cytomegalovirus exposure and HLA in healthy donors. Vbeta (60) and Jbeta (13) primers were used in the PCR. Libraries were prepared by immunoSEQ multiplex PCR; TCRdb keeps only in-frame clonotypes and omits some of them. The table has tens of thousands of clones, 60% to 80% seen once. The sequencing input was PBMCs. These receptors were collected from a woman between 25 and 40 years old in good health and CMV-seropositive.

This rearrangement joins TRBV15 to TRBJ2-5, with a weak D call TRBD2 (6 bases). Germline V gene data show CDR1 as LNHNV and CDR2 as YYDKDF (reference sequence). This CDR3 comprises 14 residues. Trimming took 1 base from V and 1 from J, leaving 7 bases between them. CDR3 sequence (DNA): TGTGCCACCAGCAGAGGGGGGGTCCAAGAGACCCAGTACTTC. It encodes CATSRGGVQETQYF.

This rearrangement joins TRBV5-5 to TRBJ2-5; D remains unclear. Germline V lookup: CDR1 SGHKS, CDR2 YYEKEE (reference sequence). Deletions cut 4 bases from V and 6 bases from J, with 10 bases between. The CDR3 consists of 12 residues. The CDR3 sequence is CASSHDTKTQYF. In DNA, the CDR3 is TGTGCCAGCAGCCATGACACGAAGACCCAGTACTTC.

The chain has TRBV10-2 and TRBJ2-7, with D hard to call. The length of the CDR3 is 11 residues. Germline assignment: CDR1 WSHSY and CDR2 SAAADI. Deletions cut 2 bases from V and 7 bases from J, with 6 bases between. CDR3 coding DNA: TGCGCCAGCAGTGAGCAAGCAGAGCAGTACTTC. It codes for CASSEQAEQYF.

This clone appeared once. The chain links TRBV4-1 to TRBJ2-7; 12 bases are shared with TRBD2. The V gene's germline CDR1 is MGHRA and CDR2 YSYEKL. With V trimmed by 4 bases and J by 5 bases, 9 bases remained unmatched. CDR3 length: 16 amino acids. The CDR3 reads CASSPRLAGGPHEQYF. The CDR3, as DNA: TGCGCCAGCAGCCCGCGTCTAGCGGGAGGGCCCCACGAGCAGTACTTC.

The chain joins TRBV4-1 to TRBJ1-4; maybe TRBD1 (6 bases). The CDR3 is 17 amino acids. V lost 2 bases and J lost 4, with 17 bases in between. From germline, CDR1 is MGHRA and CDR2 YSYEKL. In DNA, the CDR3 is TGCGCCAGCAGCCAATCTTTGGGGGGGGCGGGTAATGAAAAACTGTTTTTT. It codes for CASSQSLGGAGNEKLFF.

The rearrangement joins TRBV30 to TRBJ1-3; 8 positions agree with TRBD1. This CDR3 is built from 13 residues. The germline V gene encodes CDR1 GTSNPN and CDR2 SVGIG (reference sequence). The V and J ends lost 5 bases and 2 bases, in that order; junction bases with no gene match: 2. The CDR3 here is CAWGQGAGNTIYF. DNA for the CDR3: TGTGCCTGGGGACAGGGCGCTGGAAACACCATATATTTT.

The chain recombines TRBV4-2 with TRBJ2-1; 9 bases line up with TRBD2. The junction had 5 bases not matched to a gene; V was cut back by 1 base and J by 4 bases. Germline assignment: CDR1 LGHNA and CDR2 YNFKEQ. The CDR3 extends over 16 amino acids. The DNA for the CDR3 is TGTGCCAGCAGCCAAGGGGGGGCGGGAGGGTACAATGAGCAGTTCTTC. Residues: CASSQGGAGGYNEQFF.

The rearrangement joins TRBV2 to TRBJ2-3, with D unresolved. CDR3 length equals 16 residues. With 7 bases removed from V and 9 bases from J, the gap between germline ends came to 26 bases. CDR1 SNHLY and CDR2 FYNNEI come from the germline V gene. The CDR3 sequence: CASKEPPHQVAATQYF. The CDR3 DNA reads TGTGCCAGCAAGGAACCACCACATCAGGTGGCAGCAACGCAGTATTTT.

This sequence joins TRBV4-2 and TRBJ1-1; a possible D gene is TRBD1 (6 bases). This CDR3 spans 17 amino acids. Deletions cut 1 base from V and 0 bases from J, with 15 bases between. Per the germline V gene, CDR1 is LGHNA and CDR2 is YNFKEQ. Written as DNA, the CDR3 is TGTGCCAGCAGCCAAGCCTTAACGGGGGGCCTGAACACTGAAGCTTTCTTT. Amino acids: CASSQALTGGLNTEAFF.

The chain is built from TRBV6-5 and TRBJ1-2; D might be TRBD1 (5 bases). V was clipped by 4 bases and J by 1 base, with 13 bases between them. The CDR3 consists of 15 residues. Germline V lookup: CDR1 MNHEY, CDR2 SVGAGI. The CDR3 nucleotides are TGTGCCAGCAGTTTCCTCCTCAGGGATAACTATGGCTACACCTTC. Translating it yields CASSFLLRDNYGYTF.

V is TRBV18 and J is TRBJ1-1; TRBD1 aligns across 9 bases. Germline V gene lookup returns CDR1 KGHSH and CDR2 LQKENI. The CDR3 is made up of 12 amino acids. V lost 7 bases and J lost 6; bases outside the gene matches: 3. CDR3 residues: CASFRQGAEAFF. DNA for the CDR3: TGTGCCAGCTTTCGACAGGGGGCTGAAGCTTTCTTT.

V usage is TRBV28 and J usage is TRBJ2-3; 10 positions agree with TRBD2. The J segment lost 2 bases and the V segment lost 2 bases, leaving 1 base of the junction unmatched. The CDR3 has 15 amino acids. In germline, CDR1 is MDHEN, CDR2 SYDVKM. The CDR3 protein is CASSLTSGTTDTQYF. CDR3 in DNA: TGTGCCAGCAGTTTAACTAGCGGGACCACAGATACGCAGTATTTT.

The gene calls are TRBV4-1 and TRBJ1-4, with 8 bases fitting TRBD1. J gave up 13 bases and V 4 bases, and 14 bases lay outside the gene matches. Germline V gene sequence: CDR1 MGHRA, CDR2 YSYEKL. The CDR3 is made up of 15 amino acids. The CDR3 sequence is CASSPWTGTPFRLFF. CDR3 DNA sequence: TGCGCCAGCAGCCCCTGGACAGGGACTCCTTTTAGACTGTTTTTT.

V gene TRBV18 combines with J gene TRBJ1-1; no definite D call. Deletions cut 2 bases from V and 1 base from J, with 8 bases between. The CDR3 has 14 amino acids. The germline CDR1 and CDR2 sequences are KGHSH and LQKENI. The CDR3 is CASSPVQENTEAFF. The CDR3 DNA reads TGTGCCAGCTCACCAGTCCAGGAGAACACTGAAGCTTTCTTT. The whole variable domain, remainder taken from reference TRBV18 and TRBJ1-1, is NAGVMQNPRHLVRRRGQEARLRCSPMKGHSHVYWYRQLPEEGLKFMVYLQKENIIDESGMPKERFSAEFPKEGPSILRIQQVVRGDSAAYFCASSPVQENTEAFFGQGTRLTVV.

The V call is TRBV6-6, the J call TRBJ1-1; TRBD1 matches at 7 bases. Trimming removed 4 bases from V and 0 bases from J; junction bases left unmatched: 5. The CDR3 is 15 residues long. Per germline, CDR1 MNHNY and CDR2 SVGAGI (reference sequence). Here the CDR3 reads CASSSRDRMNTEAFF. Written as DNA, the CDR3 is TGTGCCAGCAGTTCACGGGACAGAATGAACACTGAAGCTTTCTTT.

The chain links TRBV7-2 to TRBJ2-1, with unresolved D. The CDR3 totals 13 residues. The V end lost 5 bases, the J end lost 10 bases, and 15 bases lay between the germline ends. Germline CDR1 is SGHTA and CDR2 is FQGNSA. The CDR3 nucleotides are TGTGCCAGCAGCCCAAAGTGGTCAGTGGAGCAGTTCTTC. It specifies CASSPKWSVEQFF.

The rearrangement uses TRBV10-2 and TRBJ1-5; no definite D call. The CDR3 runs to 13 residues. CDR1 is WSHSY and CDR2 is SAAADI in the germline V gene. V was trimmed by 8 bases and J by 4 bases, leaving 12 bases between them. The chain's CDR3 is CASCPTVNQPQHF. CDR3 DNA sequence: TGCGCCAGCTGCCCTACGGTTAATCAGCCCCAGCATTTT.

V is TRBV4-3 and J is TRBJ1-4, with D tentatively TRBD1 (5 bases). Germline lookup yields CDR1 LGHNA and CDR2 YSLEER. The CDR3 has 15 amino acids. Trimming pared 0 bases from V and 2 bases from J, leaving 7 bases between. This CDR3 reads CASSQDKGTNEKLFF. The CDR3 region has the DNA TGCGCCAGCAGCCAAGATAAGGGGACTAATGAAAAACTGTTTTTT.